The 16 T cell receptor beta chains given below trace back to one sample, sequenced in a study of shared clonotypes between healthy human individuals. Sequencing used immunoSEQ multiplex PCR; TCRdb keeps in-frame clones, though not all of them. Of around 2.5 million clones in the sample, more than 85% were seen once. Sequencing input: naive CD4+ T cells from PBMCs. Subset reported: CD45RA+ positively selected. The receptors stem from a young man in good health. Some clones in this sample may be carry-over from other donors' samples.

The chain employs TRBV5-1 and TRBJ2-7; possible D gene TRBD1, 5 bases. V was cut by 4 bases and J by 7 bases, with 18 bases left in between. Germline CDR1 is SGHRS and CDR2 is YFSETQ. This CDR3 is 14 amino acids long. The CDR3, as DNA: TGCGCCAGCAGCCCCTTGGGGCTAGTGAGGGAGCAGTACTTC. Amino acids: CASSPLGLVREQYF.

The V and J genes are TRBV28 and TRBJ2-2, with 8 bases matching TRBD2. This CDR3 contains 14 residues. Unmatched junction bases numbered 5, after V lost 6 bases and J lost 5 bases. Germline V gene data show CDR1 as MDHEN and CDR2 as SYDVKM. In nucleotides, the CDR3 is TGTGCCAGCAGATCTTTAGCGGGAACCGGGGAGCTGTTTTTT. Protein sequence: CASRSLAGTGELFF. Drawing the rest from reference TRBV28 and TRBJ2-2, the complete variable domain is DVKVTQSSRYLVKRTGEKVFLECVQDMDHENMFWYRQDPGLGLRLIYFSYDVKMKEKGDIPEGYSVSREKKERFSLILESASTNQTSMYLCASRSLAGTGELFFGEGSRLTVL.

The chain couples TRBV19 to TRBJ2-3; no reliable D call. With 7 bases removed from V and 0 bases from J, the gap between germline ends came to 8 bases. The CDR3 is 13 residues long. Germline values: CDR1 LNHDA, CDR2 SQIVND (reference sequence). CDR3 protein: CASTRASTDTQYF. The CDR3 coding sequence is TGTGCCAGTACGAGAGCTAGCACAGATACGCAGTATTTT.

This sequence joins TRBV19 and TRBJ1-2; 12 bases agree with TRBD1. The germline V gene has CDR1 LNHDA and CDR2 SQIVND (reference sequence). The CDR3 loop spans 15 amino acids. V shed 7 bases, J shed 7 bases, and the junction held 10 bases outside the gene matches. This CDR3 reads CASTPPRDRGPGYTF. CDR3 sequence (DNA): TGTGCCAGTACCCCCCCCCGGGACAGGGGGCCTGGCTACACCTTC. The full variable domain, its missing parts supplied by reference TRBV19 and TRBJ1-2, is DGGITQSPKYLFRKEGQNVTLSCEQNLNHDAMYWYRQDPGQGLRLIYYSQIVNDFQKGDIAEGYSVSREKKESFPLTVTSAQKNPTAFYLCASTPPRDRGPGYTFGSGTRLTVV.

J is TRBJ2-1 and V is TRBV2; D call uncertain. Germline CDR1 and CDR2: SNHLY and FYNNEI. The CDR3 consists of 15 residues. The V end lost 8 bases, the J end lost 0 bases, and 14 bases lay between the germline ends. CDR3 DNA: TGTGCCAGCGAGCCAAGAGGACGCTCCTACAATGAGCAGTTCTTC. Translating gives CASEPRGRSYNEQFF.

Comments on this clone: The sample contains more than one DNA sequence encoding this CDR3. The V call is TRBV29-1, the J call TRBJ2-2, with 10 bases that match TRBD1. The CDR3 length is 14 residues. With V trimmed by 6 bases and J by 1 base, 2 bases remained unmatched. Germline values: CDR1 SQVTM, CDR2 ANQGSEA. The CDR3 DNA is TGCAGCGTGGGGGACAGGGGGAACACCGGGGAGCTGTTTTTT. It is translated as CSVGDRGNTGELFF.

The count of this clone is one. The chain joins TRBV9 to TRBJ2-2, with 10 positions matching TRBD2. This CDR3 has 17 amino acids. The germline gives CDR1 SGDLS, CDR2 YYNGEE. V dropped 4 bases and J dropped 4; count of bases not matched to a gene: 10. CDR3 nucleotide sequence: TGTGCCAGCAGCCCCCGACTAGCGGGTACGGGCACCGGGGAGCTGTTTTTT. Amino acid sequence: CASSPRLAGTGTGELFF.

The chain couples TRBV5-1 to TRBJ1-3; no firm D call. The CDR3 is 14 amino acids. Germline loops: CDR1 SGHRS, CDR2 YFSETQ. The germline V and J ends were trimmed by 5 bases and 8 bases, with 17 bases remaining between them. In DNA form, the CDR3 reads TGCGCCAGCAGTCCTTTAAGACTGGAAGACACCATATATTTT. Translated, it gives CASSPLRLEDTIYF.

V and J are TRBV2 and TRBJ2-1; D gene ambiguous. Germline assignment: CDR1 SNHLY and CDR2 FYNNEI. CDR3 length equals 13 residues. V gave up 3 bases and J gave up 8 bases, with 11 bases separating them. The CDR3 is CASSEVQADEQFF. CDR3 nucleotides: TGTGCCAGCAGTGAGGTGCAGGCCGATGAGCAGTTCTTC.

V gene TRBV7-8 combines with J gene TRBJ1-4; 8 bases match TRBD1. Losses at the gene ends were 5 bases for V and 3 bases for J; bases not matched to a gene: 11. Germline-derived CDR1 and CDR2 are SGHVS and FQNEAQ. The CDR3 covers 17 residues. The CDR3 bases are TGTGCCAGCAGCCACACGCGGACAGGGAGGGCTAATGAAAAACTGTTTTTT. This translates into CASSHTRTGRANEKLFF.

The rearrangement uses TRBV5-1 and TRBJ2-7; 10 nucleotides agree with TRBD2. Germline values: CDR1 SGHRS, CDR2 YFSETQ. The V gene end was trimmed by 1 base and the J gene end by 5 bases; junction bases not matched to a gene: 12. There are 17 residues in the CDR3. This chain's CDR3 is CASSLRGELAGVNEQYF. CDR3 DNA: TGCGCCAGCAGCTTGAGGGGCGAGCTAGCGGGAGTGAACGAGCAGTACTTC.

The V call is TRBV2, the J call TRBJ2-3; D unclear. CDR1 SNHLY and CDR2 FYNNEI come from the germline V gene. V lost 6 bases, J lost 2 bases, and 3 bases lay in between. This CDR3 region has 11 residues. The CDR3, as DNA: TGTGCCAGCAGGGACACAGATACGCAGTATTTT. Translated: CASRDTDTQYF.

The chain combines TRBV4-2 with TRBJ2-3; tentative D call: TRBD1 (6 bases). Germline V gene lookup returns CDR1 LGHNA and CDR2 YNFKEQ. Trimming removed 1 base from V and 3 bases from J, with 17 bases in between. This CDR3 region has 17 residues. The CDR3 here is CASSQAQRGGRTDTQYF. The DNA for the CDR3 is TGTGCCAGCAGCCAAGCCCAGCGAGGGGGACGTACAGATACGCAGTATTTT.

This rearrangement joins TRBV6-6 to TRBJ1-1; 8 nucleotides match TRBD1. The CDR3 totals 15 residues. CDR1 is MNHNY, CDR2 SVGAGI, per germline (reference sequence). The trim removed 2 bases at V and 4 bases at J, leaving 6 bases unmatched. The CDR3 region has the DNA TGTGCCAGCAGTTACGAGGCAGGGGGCAGCACTGAAGCTTTCTTT. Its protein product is CASSYEAGGSTEAFF.

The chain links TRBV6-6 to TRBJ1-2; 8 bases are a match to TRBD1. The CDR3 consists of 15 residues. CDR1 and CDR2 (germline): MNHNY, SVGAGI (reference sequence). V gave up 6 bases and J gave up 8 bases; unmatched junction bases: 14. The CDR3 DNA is TGTGCCAGCAGCCTGGACAGGGCAGTCGCACGGGGCTACACCTTC. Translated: CASSLDRAVARGYTF.

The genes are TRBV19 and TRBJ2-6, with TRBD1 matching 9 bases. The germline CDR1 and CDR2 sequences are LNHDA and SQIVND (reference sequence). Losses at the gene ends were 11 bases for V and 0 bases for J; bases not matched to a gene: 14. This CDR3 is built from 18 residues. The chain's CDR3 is CASSSRTGAVSGANVLTF. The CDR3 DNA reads TGTGCCTCCTCATCCCGGACAGGGGCCGTCTCTGGGGCCAACGTCCTGACTTTC.